This T cell receptor (beta chain) was retrieved from a study of Graves' ophthalmopathy and Graves' hyperthyroidism (dated by TCRdb to 2016 to 2019). Turning to the overall study: Peripheral blood was collected at initial diagnosis, before any treatment. The independent validation cohort included under 20 hyperthyroidism patients plus 17 patients who later progressed from hyperthyroidism to ophthalmopathy. In total, 135 blood samples were TCR-sequenced: under 45 ophthalmopathy, under 80 hyperthyroidism and roughly 17 hyperthyroidism-to-ophthalmopathy patients. T-cell repertoires of thyroid tissue and blood were compared in 5 or 6 hyperthyroidism patients. After sampling, hyperthyroidism patients received methimazole starting at 30 mg daily, and ophthalmopathy patients received high-dose intravenous methylprednisolone. The study used signatures of the TCR beta repertoire to tell Graves' ophthalmopathy apart from Graves' hyperthyroidism and to predict which patients would progress to ophthalmopathy. To explore V-J signatures distinguishing ophthalmopathy from hyperthyroidism, a discovery set of around 97 patients (about 43 ophthalmopathy, around 55 stable hyperthyroidism) was enrolled.

Broader findings and caveats from the paper: Among expanded thyroid clonotypes with frequency above 0.001, most also showed up in blood, which suggests that blood repertoires may reflect the thyroid immune response. No statistical method was used to set the sample size in advance, and the investigators knew which group each participant was assigned to. In validation, the model predicted ophthalmopathy progression with about 70% sensitivity and approximately 78% specificity; some 13 predicted patients were CT-confirmed with GO in a median of about 7.1 months. In cross-validation, the 13-signature model distinguished ophthalmopathy from stable hyperthyroidism with 87.88% sensitivity and around 84% specificity, while in the test set the corresponding values were approximately 80% and 75%.

This clonotype has ten or more counts. Its binding antigen is unknown. No base-level quality is on record; no much larger clone is a single base apart. Unmatched junction bases come to 7, with V trimmed by 5 bases and J by 4 bases. For CDR1 and CDR2, the germline V gene lists SGHTA and FQGNSA. The CDR3 sequence holds 15 residues, the cysteine and phenylalanine included. Only the CDR3 DNA stays, 45 bases, in frame from base 1. Ophthalmopathy patients had moderately to severely active disease, Clinical Activity Score of at least 3, NOSPECS grade of at least 4, and disease duration under 3 months. Anyone with other autoimmune diseases, uncontrolled infections, pregnancy or lactation was excluded from the study. Diagnosis was based on clinical symptoms, serum thyroxine, TRAb, thyroid ultrasound and orbital computed tomography. Ficoll-Paque density gradient centrifugation was used to isolate PBMCs from about 9 ml of fresh peripheral blood. Total RNA was extracted using Trizol reagent, and RNA quality was checked on an Agilent 2100 Bioanalyzer.

For repertoire sequencing, TCR beta CDR3 regions were amplified from RNA transcripts. The first round was an RT-PCR using HTBI primers with the Qiagen OneStep RT-PCR kit, and this first round was followed by a second-round multiplex PCR, then size selection and purification. Libraries were sequenced on an Illumina HiSeq2000 using paired-end 100 bp reads. The published analysis was carried out like this. SOAPnuke was used to process the reads, throwing out any read that had adapters, had uncalled bases, had a mean Phred below 15, or lacked an exact constant-primer or identifier match. High-quality paired reads were merged with COPE v1.2.5. Each unique nucleotide sequence was treated as a clonotype, and MiTCR v1.1 was used to align the clonotypes to the IMGT TRB V, D and J references. The analysis was limited to V-J combinations with a frequency above 0.0001, which together covered 99.2% of repertoires. For each V-J combination, a TCR clonal expansion and chaos score was defined as the ratio of F50 clonal expansion to chaos observed in the TCRdist matrix. Welch's t-statistics and random forest were used to reduce the features to around 13 V-J combinations, which were then used as input to a naive Bayes classifier. The similarity between thyroid and blood repertoires was quantified using the Morisita-Horn index. TCRdb redid the processing of the public reads, applying fastp at Q25 and MiXCR, and retained in-frame beta chains. When rows share a CDR3 protein, they turn into one entry using the most common DNA and genes. TCRdb, not the authors, supplied the V and J calls. The sample data list about 660,000 distinct CDR3 sequences, and 35% to 50% of these were observed just once. The ten most abundant clones make up 3% to 3.5% of the sample.

Sequenced material: peripheral blood. The V and J segments used are TRBV7-2 and TRBJ2-2; a stretch of 7 junction bases matches TRBD1. This sequence originates from an adult man with Graves' ophthalmopathy. In nucleotide form, the sequence is TGTGCCAGCAGCCCACGGACAGGAGCCACCGGGGAGCTGTTTTTT. This is translated as CASSPRTGATGELFF.